These 10 T cell receptor beta chains share one sample of origin, sequenced in a study of patients and donors after allogeneic stem cell transplantation. TCRdb redid the calling of the RT-PCR reads with MiXCR, one entry per CDR3 protein. The profile covers 200,000 to 250,000 distinct CDR3 sequences, with 13% to 15% appearing a single time and approximately 10% taken by the ten largest. The sequenced sample consisted of blood, either unsorted or a sorted T cell fraction (not recorded which). These receptors were collected from a human donor who was either an allogeneic HSCT recipient or a stem cell or donor lymphocyte infusion donor (not recorded which). It is not recorded whose cells these are; they may come from a transplant donor.

This clonotype has a count of ten or more. The genes are TRBV10-3 and TRBJ1-1; no clear D gene. CDR3 length: 13 residues. With 7 bases removed from V and 3 bases from J, the gap between germline ends came to 12 bases. CDR1 is ENHRY, CDR2 SYGVKD, per germline. The CDR3 loop reads CAIKPTGDTEAFF. DNA of the CDR3: TGTGCCATCAAACCGACTGGCGACACTGAAGCTTTCTTT.

Ten or more counts support this clonotype. The chain joins TRBV5-8 to TRBJ1-4; D remains ambiguous. The CDR3 loop spans 17 amino acids. The ends were cut back, 4 bases at V and 2 bases at J, with 18 bases in the middle. Germline CDR1 SGHTS, CDR2 YDEGEE. CDR3 sequence reads: CASSDDGGLRTNEKLFF. The CDR3 DNA follows: TGTGCCAGCAGCGATGACGGAGGGCTCCGTACTAATGAAAAACTGTTTTTT.

This clonotype was detected ten times or more. CDR3 bases: TGTGCCAGCAGCCCCCGACAGGGTGAATCACCCCTCCACTTT. This sequence encodes CASSPRQGESPLHF. The genes are TRBV9 and TRBJ1-6; TRBD1 matches at 7 bases. Germline-derived CDR1 and CDR2 are SGDLS and YYNGEE. V lost 4 bases to trimming and J lost 10 bases; unmatched junction nucleotides: 8. The CDR3 sequence is 14 residues long.

This clonotype appeared a few times. The chain joins TRBV21-1 to TRBJ1-6; the table's D gene call, TRBD1, was not cross checked with the DNA. TRBV21-1 is marked as a pseudogene. CDR3 size: 17 residues. The CDR3 nucleotides are TGTGCCAGCCGACTCTCAGGGGTAGAGTCCTATAATTCACCCCTCCACTTT. Its translation is CASRLSGVESYNSPLHF.

This clonotype was observed at least ten times. The genes are TRBV18 and TRBJ2-1, with 8 bases that match TRBD2. The length of the CDR3 is 16 residues. The V segment lost 0 bases and the J segment 9 bases; nucleotides outside the gene matches: 10. The germline CDR1 and CDR2 sequences are KGHSH and LQKENI. In nucleotides, the CDR3 is TGTGCCAGCTCACCACCCGGGACTAGACGCAGCATTGAGCAGTTCTTC. It encodes CASSPPGTRRSIEQFF.

In nucleotides, the CDR3 is TGTGCCAGCAGCTTATCGACAGGGGGCGTGGAGACCCAGTACTTC. Encoded protein: CASSLSTGGVETQYF. The chain has TRBV7-3 and TRBJ2-5; TRBD1 matches 10 bases. Germline CDR1 and CDR2: SGHTA and FQGTGA. The CDR3 loop spans 15 amino acids. Trimming at V came to 2 bases and at J to 5 bases, leaving 5 bases not matched to a gene.

This chain joins TRBV5-1 and TRBJ2-1; 15 bases align to TRBD2. CDR1 is SGHRS and CDR2 is YFSETQ in the germline V gene. There are 20 residues in the CDR3. The trim removed 4 bases at V and 0 bases at J, leaving 11 bases unmatched. The DNA for the CDR3 is TGCGCCAGCAGCCCGGGACTAGCGGGGGGTAAACCGAGCTCCTACAATGAGCAGTTCTTC. Translated: CASSPGLAGGKPSSYNEQFF.

This clonotype was seen a handful of times. The chain combines TRBV6-1 with TRBJ2-2, with 10 bases identical to TRBD2. The ends lost 7 bases at V and 2 bases at J; junction bases unmatched: 4. The CDR3 totals 15 residues. Germline CDR1 reads MNHNS; CDR2 reads SASEGT. This chain's CDR3 is CASNLAGANTGELFF. The CDR3 bases are TGTGCCAGCAATCTAGCGGGGGCAAACACCGGGGAGCTGTTTTTT.

This clonotype occurred many times. The genes are TRBV12-3 or TRBV12-4 and TRBJ2-5; perhaps D is TRBD1 or TRBD2 (6 bases each). V was shortened by 5 bases and J by 5 bases, with 21 bases between the two germline ends. The CDR3 loop spans 16 amino acids. This chain's CDR3 is CASSPEGHILGETQYF. The CDR3 DNA reads TGTGCCAGCAGTCCGGAGGGACACATCCTGGGGGAGACCCAGTACTTC.

This clonotype was observed a few times. The rearrangement joins TRBV20-1 to TRBJ2-3; 10 nucleotides agree with TRBD1. CDR1 is DFQATT and CDR2 is SNEGSKA in the germline V gene (reference sequence). V lost 4 bases, J lost 1 base, and 5 bases stayed unmatched. The CDR3 covers 15 residues. The CDR3: CSATPGQGRTDTQYF. The CDR3 nucleotides read TGCAGTGCTACCCCGGGACAGGGGCGCACAGATACGCAGTATTTT.